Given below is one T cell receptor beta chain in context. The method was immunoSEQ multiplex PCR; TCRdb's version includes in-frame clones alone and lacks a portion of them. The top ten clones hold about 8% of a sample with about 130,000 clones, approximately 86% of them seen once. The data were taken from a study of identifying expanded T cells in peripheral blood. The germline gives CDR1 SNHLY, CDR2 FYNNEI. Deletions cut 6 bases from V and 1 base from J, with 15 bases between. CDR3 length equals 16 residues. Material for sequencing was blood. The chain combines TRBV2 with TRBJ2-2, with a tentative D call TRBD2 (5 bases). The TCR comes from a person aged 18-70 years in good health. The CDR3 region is CASSLGLRENTGELFF. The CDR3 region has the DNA TGTGCCAGCAGCCTCGGGTTACGGGAGAACACCGGGGAGCTGTTTTTT.